The present T cell receptor beta chain was sequenced within a study of shared clonotypes between healthy human individuals. A remark on this clone: Its antigen is not known.

Each subset's genomic DNA was split evenly across several immunoSEQ plates. Only in-frame clones appear in the TCRdb table, and some are missing; sequencing was by immunoSEQ multiplex PCR. Found here are millions of clones, around 95% of them singletons; the top ten hold 0.13%. This CDR3 has 18 amino acids. Trimming removed 2 bases from V and 2 bases from J, with 20 bases in between. Study-level results: Naive subsets typically showed greater estimated richness than memory subsets. Approximately 5% was the fraction of naive CD4 clonotypes found shared across several donors.

The sequence was collected from a man aged 18 to 29 in good health. The genes are TRBV5-3 and TRBJ1-5; D is uncertain. TRBV5-3 is an open reading frame whose function is uncertain. The sample consisted of naive CD4+ T cells sorted from blood. Noted subset: CD45RA+ positively selected. CDR3: CARSLSFSRRAGNQPQHF. Written as DNA, the CDR3 is TGTGCCAGAAGCTTAAGTTTTTCCCGCCGGGCTGGCAATCAGCCCCAGCATTTT.